The 29 T cell receptor beta chains given below trace back to one sample, sequenced in a study of T cell clones after liver transplantation. Measured with immunoSEQ multiplex PCR; TCRdb has only the in-frame clones, and not every one. The profile covers 16,000 or so clones, with roughly nine tenths appearing a single time and 13% taken by the ten largest. This specimen consisted of CD8+ T cells from blood, obtained around 45 months after liver transplant. The receptors derive from a human patient who received a liver transplant. Some T cells may arise from the graft donor.

J is TRBJ2-1 and V is TRBV7-9; TRBD2 aligns across 9 bases. The CDR3 totals 15 residues. Per the germline V gene, CDR1 is SEHNR and CDR2 is FQNEAQ (reference sequence). V lost 7 bases to trimming and J lost 3 bases; unmatched junction nucleotides: 7. The CDR3, as DNA: TGTGCCAGCACCCCCCTAGCGGGGATCTACAATGAGCAGTTCTTC. This encodes CASTPLAGIYNEQFF. Supplemented by reference TRBV7-9 and TRBJ2-1, the full variable domain reads DTGVSQNPRHKITKRGQNVTFRCDPISEHNRLYWYRQTLGQGPEFLTYFQNEAQLEKSRLLSDRFSAERPKGSFSTLEIQRTEQGDSAMYLCASTPLAGIYNEQFFGPGTRLTVL.

V and J are TRBV11-2 and TRBJ2-7; no clear D gene. The V gene's germline CDR1 is SGHAT and CDR2 FQNNGV. The CDR3 has 12 amino acids. V was cut by 6 bases and J by 5 bases, with 11 bases left in between. CDR3 region: CASRATANEQYF. The CDR3 DNA sequence: TGTGCCAGCAGGGCGACGGCGAACGAGCAGTACTTC. Looking up the rest from reference TRBV11-2 and TRBJ2-7 gives the full variable domain: EAGVAQSPRYKIIEKRQSVAFWCNPISGHATLYWYQQILGQGPKLLIQFQNNGVVDDSQLPKDRFSAERLKGVDSTLKIQPAKLEDSAVYLCASRATANEQYFGPGTRLTVT.

For the CDR3, the DNA is TGTGCCAGCATCCTTAACCCCACTGGGGGCAATCAGCCCCAGCATTTT. The encoded protein is CASILNPTGGNQPQHF. The J gene is TRBJ1-5, the V gene TRBV6-6; D ambiguous. With 7 bases removed from V and 2 bases from J, the gap between germline ends came to 18 bases. Per germline, CDR1 MNHNY and CDR2 SVGAGI (reference sequence). The length of the CDR3 is 16 residues.

The rearrangement links TRBV2 to TRBJ2-7; D uncertain. The germline V and J ends were trimmed by 6 bases and 0 bases, with 12 bases remaining between them. This CDR3 has 14 residues. From germline, CDR1 is SNHLY and CDR2 FYNNEI. The CDR3 bases are TGTGCCAGCAGGCCGTACTCGAGCTCCTACGAGCAGTACTTC. Translating gives CASRPYSSSYEQYF.

The sample holds a few counts of this clone. The chain employs TRBV19 and TRBJ2-7; 9 nucleotides match TRBD1. Germline loops: CDR1 LNHDA, CDR2 SQIVND (reference sequence). CDR3 length: 14 residues. Losses at the gene ends were 3 bases for V and 6 bases for J; bases not matched to a gene: 6. CDR3 DNA: TGTGCCAGTAGTATTCTACAGGGGGCCCTCGAGCAGTACTTC. Protein product: CASSILQGALEQYF.

The gene calls are TRBV28 and TRBJ2-7, with 11 bases lining up with TRBD2. Germline V CDR1 and CDR2: MDHEN, SYDVKM. V lost 6 bases to trimming and J lost 4 bases; unmatched junction nucleotides: 8. The CDR3 runs 15 residues. The CDR3 DNA sequence: TGTGCCAGCAGGGCACGGACTAGCGGGCCTTACGAGCAGTACTTC. It encodes CASRARTSGPYEQYF.

The rearrangement joins TRBV5-1 to TRBJ2-7; TRBD2 matches at 8 bases. Germline V CDR1 and CDR2: SGHRS, YFSETQ. The trim removed 2 bases at V and 3 bases at J, leaving 7 bases unmatched. This CDR3 has 15 residues. The CDR3 here is CASSFDGRADYEQYF. The CDR3 DNA reads TGCGCCAGCAGCTTCGACGGGAGGGCCGACTACGAGCAGTACTTC.

The chain employs TRBV19 and TRBJ2-1; D might be TRBD1 (6 bases). Germline CDR1 reads LNHDA; CDR2 reads SQIVND (reference sequence). Trimming left V 3 bases short and J 4 bases short, with 19 bases between. This CDR3 has 17 amino acids. CDR3 nucleotides: TGTGCCAGTAGTATTCGGGACATAAGACTGGTTTACAATGAGCAGTTCTTC. Its protein is CASSIRDIRLVYNEQFF.

The rearrangement uses TRBV5-6 and TRBJ2-7; 9 nucleotides line up with TRBD2. After removal of 5 bases from V and 0 bases from J, the junction contained 12 bases not matched to a gene. CDR3 size: 17 residues. Per the germline V gene, CDR1 is SGHDT and CDR2 is YYEEEE. The CDR3 DNA is TGTGCCAGCAGTACGACTAGCGGAGTACCTTACTCCTACGAGCAGTACTTC. Protein product: CASSTTSGVPYSYEQYF.

The chain recombines TRBV5-8 with TRBJ2-7; D is perhaps TRBD1 or TRBD2 (5 bases each). This CDR3 region has 14 residues. V was shortened by 2 bases and J by 4 bases, with 13 bases between the two germline ends. CDR1 and CDR2 from the germline V gene are SGHTS and YDEGEE. CDR3 sequence reads: CASSFRDRPYEQYF. The CDR3 DNA sequence: TGTGCCAGCAGCTTCCGGGACCGACCTTACGAGCAGTACTTC. The entire variable domain, with the rest obtained from reference TRBV5-8 and TRBJ2-7, is as follows: EAGVTQSPTHLIKTRGQQATLRCSPISGHTSVYWYQQALGLGLQFLLWYDEGEERNRGNFPPRFSGRQFPNYSSELNVNALELEDSALYLCASSFRDRPYEQYFGPGTRLTVT.

This clone was detected only once. The gene calls are TRBV19 and TRBJ1-5; 10 bases are shared with TRBD1. Germline lookup yields CDR1 LNHDA and CDR2 SQIVND (reference sequence). V lost 1 base and J lost 5; bases outside the gene matches: 2. CDR3 size: 15 residues. CDR3 region: CASSIVDRGHQPQHF. CDR3 DNA: TGTGCCAGTAGTATAGTTGACAGGGGGCATCAGCCCCAGCATTTT.

This clone is labeled medium-sized. The V gene is TRBV15, the J gene TRBJ2-1; D might be TRBD1 (6 bases). The V end was cut by 0 bases, the J end by 4 bases, with 13 bases between. The CDR3 spans 16 residues. In germline, CDR1 is LNHNV, CDR2 YYDKDF (reference sequence). This CDR3 is CATSRDQADRYNEQFF. The DNA for the CDR3 is TGTGCCACCAGCAGAGATCAAGCGGACAGATACAATGAGCAGTTCTTC.

The chain uses TRBV6-1 and TRBJ2-1; 14 bases are a match to TRBD2. Germline values: CDR1 MNHNS, CDR2 SASEGT. V lost 4 bases and J lost 6; bases outside the gene matches: 2. The length of the CDR3 is 15 residues. Written as DNA, the CDR3 is TGTGCCAGCAGTGGCGGACTAGCGGGAGGCAATGAGCAGTTCTTC. It encodes CASSGGLAGGNEQFF.

This clone was found once. The chain joins TRBV7-8 to TRBJ2-3; D not resolved. CDR3 length: 12 amino acids. Germline lookup yields CDR1 SGHVS and CDR2 FQNEAQ. The V and J ends lost 2 bases and 6 bases respectively, with 6 bases between them. CDR3 bases: TGTGCCAGCAGCTTAATAGGGGATACGCAGTATTTT. It translates to CASSLIGDTQYF. Full variable domain (outside the CDR3, taken from reference TRBV7-8 and TRBJ2-3): GAGVSQSPRYKVAKRGQDVALRCDPISGHVSLFWYQQALGQGPEFLTYFQNEAQLDKSGLPSDRFFAERPEGSVSTLKIQRTQQEDSAVYLCASSLIGDTQYFGPGTRLTVL.

The chain carries TRBV19 and TRBJ2-6; no firm D call. Trimming stripped 0 bases from V and 0 bases from J, with 15 bases between. This CDR3 has 19 amino acids. The germline V gene encodes CDR1 LNHDA and CDR2 SQIVND (reference sequence). Here the CDR3 reads CASSIDLVFSFSGANVLTF. DNA for the CDR3: TGTGCCAGTAGTATAGATTTGGTTTTCAGCTTCTCTGGGGCCAACGTCCTGACTTTC.

This chain joins TRBV27 and TRBJ1-2, with D perhaps matching TRBD1 (6 bases). The CDR3 length is 15 residues. The germline V and J ends were trimmed by 5 bases and 6 bases, with 19 bases remaining between them. Germline lookup yields CDR1 MNHEY and CDR2 SMNVEV (reference sequence). DNA for the CDR3: TGTGCCAGCAGTCCCCAGACAGGAGCCTCGAATGGCTACACCTTC. Translating gives CASSPQTGASNGYTF.

The CDR3 DNA reads as TGTGCCAGCGCGGGACAGCACACTGAAGCTTTCTTT. It specifies CASAGQHTEAFF. The genes are TRBV5-4 and TRBJ1-1, with 7 bases matching TRBD1. The CDR3 loop spans 12 amino acids. Trimming removed 7 bases from V and 3 bases from J; junction bases left unmatched: 3. The germline gives CDR1 SGHNT, CDR2 YYREEE (reference sequence). Drawing the rest from reference TRBV5-4 and TRBJ1-1, the complete variable domain is ETGVTQSPTHLIKTRGQQVTLRCSSQSGHNTVSWYQQALGQGPQFIFQYYREEENGRGNFPPRFSGLQFPNYSSELNVNALELDDSALYLCASAGQHTEAFFGQGTRLTVV.

V gene TRBV29-1 combines with J gene TRBJ2-1, with 9 bases identical to TRBD2. This CDR3 comprises 13 residues. V shed 6 bases, J shed 5 bases, and the junction held 5 bases outside the gene matches. Germline V gene sequence: CDR1 SQVTM, CDR2 ANQGSEA. CDR3 bases: TGCAGCGTGAGACTAGCGGTGAACAATGAGCAGTTCTTC. It encodes CSVRLAVNNEQFF.

The CDR3 is CASSLRGLNTEAFF. The CDR3 nucleotides read TGTGCCAGCAGCTTAAGGGGGTTGAACACTGAAGCTTTCTTT. The rearrangement uses TRBV7-6 and TRBJ1-1, with D perhaps matching TRBD1 (6 bases). Trimming left V 2 bases short and J 0 bases short, with 7 bases between. Germline CDR1 is SGHVS and CDR2 is FNYEAQ. CDR3 size: 14 residues. Variable domain in full (rest from reference TRBV7-6 and TRBJ1-1): GAGVSQSPRYKVTKRGQDVALRCDPISGHVSLYWYRQALGQGPEFLTYFNYEAQQDKSGLPNDRFSAERPEGSISTLTIQRTEQRDSAMYRCASSLRGLNTEAFFGQGTRLTVV.

The chain has TRBV29-1 and TRBJ1-4; no clear D. This CDR3 is 11 amino acids long. Trimming cost V 4 bases and J 6 bases, with 6 bases left between them. Germline CDR1 reads SQVTM; CDR2 reads ANQGSEA. In DNA form, the CDR3 reads TGCAGCGTTGTGACGGATGAAAAACTGTTTTTT. Translating it yields CSVVTDEKLFF. Full variable domain (outside the CDR3, taken from reference TRBV29-1 and TRBJ1-4): SAVISQKPSRDICQRGTSLTIQCQVDSQVTMMFWYRQQPGQSLTLIATANQGSEATYESGFVIDKFPISRPNLTFSTLTVSNMSPEDSSIYLCSVVTDEKLFFGSGTQLSVL.

This chain connects TRBV19 to TRBJ2-1; 10 bases line up with TRBD2. J was trimmed by 7 bases and V by 3 bases; bases with no gene match: 12. CDR3 length: 17 residues. CDR1 is LNHDA, CDR2 SQIVND, per germline (reference sequence). The CDR3: CASSMAPSGLAHNEQFF. Written as DNA, the CDR3 is TGTGCCAGTAGTATGGCACCCTCGGGACTAGCGCATAATGAGCAGTTCTTC.

This chain links TRBV27 with TRBJ2-1; D not certain. Germline CDR1 MNHEY, CDR2 SMNVEV (reference sequence). The CDR3 contains 11 residues. Trimming cost V 6 bases and J 9 bases, with 9 bases left between them. For the CDR3, the DNA is TGTGCCAGCAGGGTCGGTGTTGAGCAGTTCTTC. Translated, it gives CASRVGVEQFF.

In its sample, this clone was seen once. The chain employs TRBV2 and TRBJ1-3, with a weak D call TRBD1 (5 bases). The ends were cut back, 5 bases at V and 0 bases at J, with 14 bases in the middle. This CDR3 has 16 residues. Germline V gene lookup returns CDR1 SNHLY and CDR2 FYNNEI. The CDR3 loop reads CASSQMTVISGNTIYF. The CDR3, as DNA: TGTGCCAGCAGTCAGATGACAGTCATCTCTGGAAACACCATATATTTT.

The V call is TRBV9, the J call TRBJ2-3, with 8 bases identical to TRBD2. Germline trimming cut 0 bases from V and 4 bases from J; bases unmatched to any gene: 4. The CDR3 contains 15 residues. Germline CDR1 reads SGDLS; CDR2 reads YYNGEE. DNA for the CDR3: TGTGCCAGCAGCGTAGGAGGGACTAGTGCAGATACGCAGTATTTT. This translates into CASSVGGTSADTQYF.

V gene TRBV7-2 combines with J gene TRBJ2-7; weak D call: TRBD2 (5 bases). This CDR3 spans 15 amino acids. V lost 3 bases, J lost 0 bases, and 12 bases lay in between. Germline CDR1 reads SGHTA; CDR2 reads FQGNSA. The DNA for the CDR3 is TGTGCCAGCAGCTTTTCTAGCTATATCTCCTACGAGCAGTACTTC. Translating it yields CASSFSSYISYEQYF.

V usage is TRBV29-1 and J usage is TRBJ2-7; TRBD2 matches 14 bases. Trimming took 7 bases from V and 0 from J; bases not matched to a gene: 8. CDR1 is SQVTM, CDR2 ANQGSEA, per germline. The CDR3 loop spans 16 amino acids. CDR3 bases: TGCAGCGGGACCGGGACTAGCGGGAGCGACTCCTACGAGCAGTACTTC. This encodes CSGTGTSGSDSYEQYF.

The V gene is TRBV4-3, the J gene TRBJ2-1, with D maybe TRBD2 (5 bases). This CDR3 is 17 amino acids long. CDR1 LGHNA and CDR2 YSLEER come from the germline V gene. With 5 bases removed from V and 3 bases from J, the gap between germline ends came to 20 bases. CDR3 DNA: TGCGCCAGCAGCACCAGCTCCAGCGGATTCGGCTACAATGAGCAGTTCTTC. This sequence encodes CASSTSSSGFGYNEQFF.

The CDR3 DNA reads TGCGCCAGCAGCCGATCTGGACTAGCCCGGGACATTCAGTACTTC. It translates to CASSRSGLARDIQYF. V and J are TRBV4-1 and TRBJ2-4; 8 nucleotides match TRBD2. Trimming at V came to 4 bases and at J to 8 bases, leaving 10 bases not matched to a gene. The CDR3 covers 15 residues. Germline V gene sequence: CDR1 MGHRA, CDR2 YSYEKL.

The rearrangement uses TRBV29-1 and TRBJ2-1; D not certain. The CDR3 spans 11 residues. Trimming removed 1 base from V and 9 bases from J, with 7 bases in between. CDR1 and CDR2 from the germline V gene are SQVTM and ANQGSEA. CDR3 in amino acids: CSVEVLGEQFF. DNA of the CDR3: TGCAGCGTTGAAGTCTTAGGTGAGCAGTTCTTC.